The rows below give T cell receptor beta chains drawn from one sample of a study of T cells in Graves' hyperthyroidism and ophthalmopathy. One entry per CDR3 protein, called by TCRdb with MiXCR from the multiplex PCR reads. This sample has roughly 500,000 distinct CDR3 sequences; 15% to 20% occur once, and the top ten carry approximately 32%. Sequenced sample: blood. The receptors here all came from a woman aged 25-40 years with Graves' ophthalmopathy. The CDR3 runs from the conserved cysteine through the conserved F or W. Fields, in order: clone size, J gene, V gene, CDR3 protein. The size of a clone is reported for some rows only, either as once, few or many, or as a class for expanded clones.

NA	TRBJ2-3	TRBV27	CASSLSAPSDTQYF
many	TRBJ1-5	TRBV12-3/TRBV12-4	CASTPTGRYQPQHF
NA	TRBJ1-2	TRBV28	CASSKPGGYTF
once	TRBJ2-7	TRBV9	CASSEMPGQGSHEQYF
many	TRBJ1-5	TRBV20-1	CSARAEEGLLRNQPQHF
many	TRBJ2-1	TRBV7-8	CASSLGTNNEQFF
many	TRBJ2-7	TRBV4-3	CASSQDYRGEQYF
many	TRBJ1-5	TRBV20-1	CSAREPTGDQPQHF
many	TRBJ1-1	TRBV20-1	CSAPQVLNTEAFF
NA	TRBJ1-5	TRBV27	CASSLSVTHQPQHF
few	TRBJ2-7	TRBV2	CASSLLRGLPLYEQYF
NA	TRBJ2-5	TRBV20-1	CSATGRGETQYF
many	TRBJ2-7	TRBV6-1	CASSGRGRIHEQYF
many	TRBJ2-7	TRBV11-2	CASSLGYRGHEQYF
many	TRBJ2-1	TRBV6-7	CASSYSRQGPYNEQFF
few	TRBJ2-3	TRBV7-9	CASSRSVSGSSTDTQYF
NA	TRBJ2-7	TRBV28	CASSAGTEQYF
NA	TRBJ1-6	TRBV6-1	CASRQLARGSSYNSPLHF
few	TRBJ1-1	TRBV7-2	CASSGQGVLNTEAFF
many	TRBJ1-1	TRBV6-1	CASRVQVSLGNTEAFF
few	TRBJ2-7	TRBV20-1	CSAPLREWDEQYF
NA	TRBJ1-1	TRBV7-9	CASSLGFSRRSGTEAFF
NA	TRBJ2-2	TRBV13	CASSSLGQGDLRELFF
many	TRBJ2-5	TRBV11-2	CASSLVVGVQETQYF
many	TRBJ1-1	TRBV28	CASKVTGGTEAFF
many	TRBJ2-1	TRBV28	CASSLGTMKEQFF
few	TRBJ2-7	TRBV19	CASKGGSYEQYF
NA	TRBJ2-2	TRBV20-1	CSARVGGSNTGELFF
many	TRBJ2-3	TRBV27	CARPPGGSTDTQYF
few	TRBJ1-5	TRBV4-3	CASSQDDGFNQPQHF
NA	TRBJ2-7	TRBV9	CASSHGSSYEQYF
many	TRBJ2-1	TRBV7-6	CASSGGVSSYNEQFF
NA	TRBJ1-5	TRBV20-1	CSARPLTGAYNQPQHF
NA	TRBJ2-2	TRBV19	CASSILAQPTGELFF
once	TRBJ2-5	TRBV6-5	CASSYSRRPSETQYF
many	TRBJ2-3	TRBV20-1	CSARDLRPSGDTDTQYF
many	TRBJ2-1	TRBV2	CASSVTSGRAVNEQFF
few	TRBJ1-6	TRBV7-3	CASSLGGAGSPLHF
many	TRBJ2-7	TRBV28	CASSLGGRAYEQYF
many	TRBJ1-5	TRBV6-2/TRBV6-3	CASSYMTGDQPQHF
many	TRBJ2-5	TRBV7-2	CASSSATSGGRETQYF
NA	TRBJ2-7	TRBV5-4	CASSLARGTSGNTYEQYF
many	TRBJ2-5	TRBV7-2	CASSSVETQYF
few	TRBJ2-1	TRBV24-1	CATHPSGSGNEQFF
many	TRBJ2-7	TRBV11-3	CASSNDRGPTYEQYF
few	TRBJ2-2	TRBV9	CASSKKGTVTSGELFF
NA	TRBJ2-7	TRBV7-9	CASSFQWEQYF
NA	TRBJ1-4	TRBV28	CASSGLANEKLFF
few	TRBJ2-1	TRBV19	CASSIDGGMGEQFF
NA	TRBJ1-1	TRBV9	CASSVDGGSEAFF
NA	TRBJ2-5	TRBV20-1	CSAREASGRNSETQYF
NA	TRBJ1-1	TRBV19	CASSLKPYVTEAFF
NA	TRBJ2-2	TRBV27	CASSPTGTSGTTGELFF
few	TRBJ2-7	TRBV6-2/TRBV6-3	CASSYSGGNSYEQYF
many	TRBJ2-2	TRBV30	CAWSVPGSGYSNTGELFF